The 24 T cell receptor beta chains below come from one sample, sequenced in a study of T-cell reconstitution after alpha-beta-depleted transplantation in children. A TCRbeta library incorporating unique molecular identifiers was prepared. TCRdb recomputed calls from the PCR reads with MiXCR, one row per CDR3 protein. The data show 500,000 to 650,000 distinct CDR3 sequences, more than 9.5% seen once. Sequenced here: PBMCs, mostly from graft donor cells, sampled 180 days after TCRalphabeta/CD19-depleted stem cell transplant. The receptors come from a female patient aged 2-9 years who had a stem cell transplant for aplastic anemia, so the T cells may come from the graft donor.

The chain links TRBV12-5 to TRBJ1-1, with D possibly matching TRBD1 (5 bases). V lost 2 bases and J 3 bases, leaving 19 bases between the germline ends. Germline-derived CDR1 and CDR2 are LGHNT and FRNRAP. The CDR3 extends over 17 amino acids. CDR3: CASGLYRGQRADTEAFF. CDR3 DNA sequence: TGTGCTAGTGGTTTGTATCGGGGCCAGAGGGCCGACACTGAAGCTTTCTTT. The complete variable domain, with remaining parts taken from reference TRBV12-5 and TRBJ1-1, reads DARVTQTPRHKVTEMGQEVTMRCQPILGHNTVFWYRQTMMQGLELLAYFRNRAPLDDSGMPKDRFSAEMPDATLATLKIQPSEPRDSAVYFCASGLYRGQRADTEAFFGQGTRLTVV.

This clonotype was recorded many times. The chain has TRBV5-1 and TRBJ2-1; D not certain. CDR1 is SGHRS, CDR2 YFSETQ, per germline. The CDR3 sequence is 13 residues long. Trimming pared 3 bases from V and 5 bases from J, leaving 9 bases between. The CDR3 loop is CASSSPVNNEQFF. CDR3 DNA: TGCGCCAGCAGCTCCCCCGTGAACAATGAGCAGTTCTTC.

This chain links TRBV27 with TRBJ2-1; a possible D gene is TRBD2 (5 bases). Per the germline V gene, CDR1 is MNHEY and CDR2 is SMNVEV (reference sequence). With 3 bases removed from V and 10 bases from J, the gap between germline ends came to 16 bases. The CDR3 is 14 residues long. DNA of the CDR3: TGTGCCAGCAGTTTGACCCGAGCACCTAGCGAGCAGTTCTTC. It translates to CASSLTRAPSEQFF.

This clonotype was observed a few times. The genes are TRBV18 and TRBJ2-5; TRBD2 might be the D (5 bases). Germline CDR1 and CDR2: KGHSH and LQKENI. The V and J ends lost 2 bases and 6 bases respectively, with 13 bases between them. This CDR3 contains 14 residues. The CDR3 sequence: CASSPMGSGKTQYF. In nucleotides, the CDR3 is TGTGCCAGCTCACCAATGGGGAGTGGGAAGACCCAGTACTTC.

The chain joins TRBV6-1 to TRBJ1-6; 7 bases align to TRBD1. Trimming cost V 7 bases and J 6 bases; bases outside gene matches: 6. CDR1 and CDR2 from the germline V gene are MNHNS and SASEGT. The CDR3 is 14 residues long. The DNA of the CDR3 is TGTGCCAGCACCATCGGGACAGCTAATTCACCCCTCCACTTT. This sequence encodes CASTIGTANSPLHF.

V usage is TRBV12-3 or TRBV12-4 and J usage is TRBJ2-7; 9 bases agree with TRBD1. The CDR3 has 16 amino acids. V lost 6 bases and J lost 3; bases outside the gene matches: 12. CDR3 nucleotides: TGTGCCAGCAGGAATTCCCCCGGGACAGGGATCTACGAGCAGTACTTC. It encodes CASRNSPGTGIYEQYF.

The V gene is TRBV19, the J gene TRBJ1-1, with TRBD1 as a possible D gene (5 bases). Germline V CDR1 and CDR2: LNHDA, SQIVND (reference sequence). CDR3 length equals 17 residues. The V end was cut by 5 bases, the J end by 1 base, with 20 bases between. CDR3 bases: TGTGCCAGTAGTGCCACAAACGGGGGACGGCGGAACACTGAAGCTTTCTTT. Amino acid sequence: CASSATNGGRRNTEAFF.

This clonotype is categorized as medium-sized. This rearrangement joins TRBV12-3 or TRBV12-4 to TRBJ2-7; TRBD2 agrees at 13 bases. This CDR3 contains 15 residues. Germline trimming cut 6 bases from V and 2 bases from J; bases unmatched to any gene: 4. The DNA for the CDR3 is TGTGCCAGCAGGCCTGGACTAGCGGGGGCCTACGAGCAGTACTTC. Protein: CASRPGLAGAYEQYF.

V and J are TRBV12-3 or TRBV12-4 and TRBJ2-7; weak D call: TRBD2 (5 bases). There are 17 residues in the CDR3. V lost 3 bases to trimming and J lost 0 bases, with 18 bases between them. The CDR3 DNA reads as TGTGCCAGCAGTTTTAGGGCGGGTTCTCGTAGCTCCTACGAGCAGTACTTC. Protein product: CASSFRAGSRSSYEQYF.

V is TRBV7-9 and J is TRBJ2-7; D is unclear. This CDR3 has 14 residues. In germline, CDR1 is SEHNR, CDR2 FQNEAQ (reference sequence). Trimming pared 0 bases from V and 3 bases from J, leaving 9 bases between. The CDR3 protein is CASSLAHGFYEQYV. The CDR3 bases are TGTGCCAGCAGCTTAGCCCACGGTTTCTACGAGCAGTACGTC.

The gene calls are TRBV5-6 and TRBJ1-5, with unresolved D. The CDR3 totals 15 residues. Between the trimmed V and J ends, which lost 0 bases and 4 bases, there was a span of 11 bases. Germline-derived CDR1 and CDR2 are SGHDT and YYEEEE. The CDR3 bases are TGTGCCAGCAGCTTGGGTGGGTTTTCGAATCAGCCCCAGCATTTT. Residues: CASSLGGFSNQPQHF.

The chain is built from TRBV11-2 and TRBJ2-1; 12 bases are a match to TRBD2. CDR3 length: 19 amino acids. V dropped 1 base and J dropped 0; count of bases not matched to a gene: 7. The germline CDR1 and CDR2 sequences are SGHAT and FQNNGV. The CDR3 bases are TGTGCCAGCAGCTTAGTGGGGACTAGCGGGTTGAGCTCCTACAATGAGCAGTTCTTC. Its protein product is CASSLVGTSGLSSYNEQFF.

Turning to this clonotype: At one end the junction does not follow the germline gene, possibly because of a read error. V usage is TRBV7-2 and J usage is TRBJ2-1; 10 nucleotides agree with TRBD1. Germline V gene data show CDR1 as SGHTA and CDR2 as FQGNSA. The CDR3 runs to 17 residues. CDR3 in amino acids: CASSSGQGGQSYNDQFF. Written as DNA, the CDR3 is TGTGCCAGCAGCTCAGGACAGGGGGGACAATCCTACAATGACCAGTTCTTC.

This chain connects TRBV27 to TRBJ2-7, with TRBD2 as a possible D gene (6 bases). The V end was cut by 4 bases, the J end by 2 bases, with 12 bases between. The germline CDR1 and CDR2 sequences are MNHEY and SMNVEV (reference sequence). There are 14 residues in the CDR3. CDR3 DNA: TGTGCCAGCAGTTATTGGGGGGAAGCCTACGAGCAGTACTTC. Protein sequence: CASSYWGEAYEQYF.

The chain couples TRBV6-1 to TRBJ2-1, with D tentatively TRBD1 or TRBD2 (5 bases each). Per the germline V gene, CDR1 is MNHNS and CDR2 is SASEGT. The CDR3 spans 15 residues. Trimming removed 7 bases at V and 2 bases at J, with 15 bases between. The CDR3 loop is CASNPGPPTYNEQFF. CDR3 sequence (DNA): TGTGCCAGCAACCCGGGACCGCCCACCTACAATGAGCAGTTCTTC.

This clonotype was detected a few times. This sequence joins TRBV7-2 and TRBJ2-3; 11 positions match TRBD2. The length of the CDR3 is 17 residues. V dropped 0 bases and J dropped 1; count of bases not matched to a gene: 3. Germline CDR1 is SGHTA and CDR2 is FQGNSA. CDR3 amino acids: CASSLAPTSGGTDTQYF. CDR3 DNA sequence: TGTGCCAGCAGCTTAGCGCCGACTAGCGGGGGCACAGATACGCAGTATTTT.

This clonotype has a count of ten or more. The chain uses TRBV12-3 or TRBV12-4 and TRBJ2-1; D uncertain. CDR3 length: 16 residues. V dropped 3 bases and J dropped 0 bases, with 12 bases sitting between them. The DNA of the CDR3 is TGTGCCAGCAGTTTCACCGGGCTCCCCTCCTACAATGAGCAGTTCTTC. Its protein is CASSFTGLPSYNEQFF.

V and J are TRBV9 and TRBJ1-6, with TRBD1 as a possible D gene (6 bases). There are 16 residues in the CDR3. Germline CDR1 is SGDLS and CDR2 is YYNGEE. Between the trimmed V and J ends, which lost 0 bases and 10 bases, there was a span of 17 bases. The CDR3 DNA follows: TGTGCCAGCAGCGTAGACTGGGGGGCAAGAGGATCACCCCTCCACTTT. Translation gives CASSVDWGARGSPLHF.

This clonotype showed up many times. The chain links TRBV12-3 or TRBV12-4 to TRBJ2-1, with 7 bases identical to TRBD1. After removal of 6 bases from V and 5 bases from J, the junction contained 7 bases not matched to a gene. The CDR3 runs 14 residues. CDR3 in amino acids: CASRNRDRDNEQFF. CDR3 nucleotide sequence: TGTGCCAGCAGAAACCGGGACAGAGACAATGAGCAGTTCTTC.

The chain uses TRBV5-6 and TRBJ2-1; D gene unclear. CDR1 and CDR2 (germline): SGHDT, YYEEEE. The V and J ends lost 1 base and 3 bases respectively, with 26 bases between them. The CDR3 has 20 amino acids. The CDR3: CASSLLVRSPYAQNYNEQFF. The CDR3 DNA sequence: TGTGCCAGCAGCTTGCTGGTGCGGTCACCGTACGCCCAGAACTACAATGAGCAGTTCTTC.

The sample holds a few counts of this clonotype. The genes are TRBV10-3 and TRBJ1-3, with D unclear. The length of the CDR3 is 16 residues. The V and J ends lost 3 bases and 3 bases respectively, with 15 bases between them. Per the germline V gene, CDR1 is ENHRY and CDR2 is SYGVKD. As DNA, the CDR3 is TGTGCCATCAGTGAATGGTTCTGGGCAGTTGGAAACACCATATATTTT. Its translation: CAISEWFWAVGNTIYF.

In this sample, this clonotype turned up many times. V is TRBV18 and J is TRBJ2-5; TRBD1 might be the D (6 bases). CDR1 and CDR2 from the germline V gene are KGHSH and LQKENI. The CDR3 loop spans 14 amino acids. Trimming removed 2 bases at V and 1 base at J, with 8 bases between. The CDR3 sequence is CASSPGQLQETQYF. The CDR3 nucleotides read TGTGCCAGCTCACCAGGACAGCTCCAAGAGACCCAGTACTTC.

At least ten counts were recorded for this clonotype. The chain recombines TRBV24-1 with TRBJ1-5; D unresolved. Trimming took 0 bases from V and 5 from J, leaving 7 bases between them. The CDR3 has 14 amino acids. The germline V gene has CDR1 KGHDR and CDR2 SFDVKD. This chain's CDR3 is CATSDLGSYQPQHF. The CDR3 DNA reads as TGTGCCACCAGTGATTTGGGCAGCTATCAGCCCCAGCATTTT.

This chain connects TRBV5-4 to TRBJ2-2; 11 bases fit TRBD2. The CDR3 is 17 amino acids. V was clipped by 0 bases and J by 10 bases; unmatched bases: 11. CDR1 is SGHNT, CDR2 YYREEE, per germline (reference sequence). The CDR3 protein is CASSLARTSGSNEELFF. The CDR3 nucleotides read TGTGCCAGCAGCTTGGCGCGAACTAGCGGGAGTAACGAGGAGCTGTTTTTT.